This T cell receptor beta chain originates from a study of T cell responses to AZD1222 COVID-19 vaccine. The CDR3 runs 15 residues. Germline values: CDR1 SGHRS, CDR2 YFSETQ. The germline V and J ends were trimmed by 0 bases and 8 bases, with 15 bases remaining between them. Libraries were prepared by immunoSEQ multiplex PCR; TCRdb keeps only in-frame clonotypes and omits some of them. This sample has 160,000 or so clones; around nine tenths occur once, and the top ten carry approximately 5.7%. This clone came up a few times. This material consisted of peripheral blood, taken on day 0 of AZD1222 vaccination. The chain links TRBV5-1 to TRBJ2-1, with TRBD2 as a possible D gene (5 bases). The sequence derives from an adult in good health. The CDR3 sequence is CASSLEQRWGDEQFF. DNA for the CDR3: TGCGCCAGCAGCTTGGAGCAGCGGTGGGGAGATGAGCAGTTCTTC.